A selection of T cell receptor beta chains follows, all from one sample in a study of T cell repertoires in cytomegalovirus infection. TCRdb redid the calling of the reads with MiXCR, one entry per CDR3 protein. The repertoire holds around 78,000 distinct CDR3 sequences, with 20% to 30% as singletons. Their recognized antigens are unknown. Sequences were derived from CD8+ T cells from cultured PBMCs, sampled from culture after CMV antigen stimulation. Receptor source: a human donor in good health (CMV status not recorded). Some clones in this sample may be carry-over from other donors' samples. Both conserved end residues are part of each CDR3. The D gene is left open where the match is weak. The size entry is marked missing in some rows and otherwise reads once, few, many or a size class.

v_call: TRBV6-1
j_call: TRBJ2-5
d_call: .
clone_size: many
cdr3_aa: CASRWGETQYF
cdr3_nt: TGTGCCAGCAGGTGGGGAGAGACCCAGTACTTC

v_call: TRBV6-5
j_call: TRBJ2-2
d_call: .
clone_size: .
cdr3_aa: CASMGGENTGELFF
cdr3_nt: TGTGCCAGCATGGGGGGAGAGAACACCGGGGAGCTGTTTTTT

v_call: TRBV6-5
j_call: TRBJ1-1
d_call: .
clone_size: .
cdr3_aa: CASKLGVNTEAFF
cdr3_nt: TGTGCCAGCAAACTAGGGGTGAACACTGAAGCTTTCTTT

v_call: TRBV5-1
j_call: TRBJ1-1
d_call: .
clone_size: many
cdr3_aa: CASSLDGINTEAFF
cdr3_nt: TGCGCCAGCAGCCTCGACGGAATAAACACTGAAGCTTTCTTT

v_call: TRBV11-2
j_call: TRBJ1-4
d_call: .
clone_size: .
cdr3_aa: CASSLGHSNEKLFF
cdr3_nt: TGTGCCAGCAGCTTGGGTCACAGTAATGAAAAACTGTTTTTT

v_call: TRBV7-9
j_call: TRBJ2-6
d_call: TRBD1
clone_size: few
cdr3_aa: CASSAGQGGNVLTF
cdr3_nt: TGTGCCAGCAGCGCGGGACAGGGGGGGAACGTCCTGACTTTC

v_call: TRBV6-1
j_call: TRBJ1-5
d_call: .
clone_size: .
cdr3_aa: CASSSLGGDNQPQHF
cdr3_nt: TGTGCCAGCAGTTCCCTGGGGGGCGACAATCAGCCCCAGCATTTT

v_call: TRBV11-2
j_call: TRBJ2-3
d_call: TRBD1
clone_size: few
cdr3_aa: CASSFVVKDREYF
cdr3_nt: TGTGCCAGCAGCTTCGTTGTAAAGGACAGGGAATATTTT

v_call: TRBV7-9
j_call: TRBJ2-2
d_call: .
clone_size: many
cdr3_aa: CASSDRYTGELFF
cdr3_nt: TGTGCCAGCAGCGACCGCTACACCGGGGAGCTGTTTTTT

v_call: TRBV6-5
j_call: TRBJ2-1
d_call: .
clone_size: .
cdr3_aa: CASSYSNGNEQFF
cdr3_nt: TGTGCCAGCAGTTACTCGAACGGCAATGAGCAGTTCTTC

v_call: TRBV4-1
j_call: TRBJ2-7
d_call: TRBD2
clone_size: .
cdr3_aa: CASSQDPWASGEQYF
cdr3_nt: TGCGCCAGCAGCCAAGACCCGTGGGCTAGCGGCGAGCAGTACTTC

v_call: TRBV7-2
j_call: TRBJ2-1
d_call: TRBD2
clone_size: many
cdr3_aa: CASSLGLAGVEQFF
cdr3_nt: TGTGCCAGCAGCCTCGGACTAGCGGGAGTTGAGCAGTTCTTC

v_call: TRBV12-3/TRBV12-4
j_call: TRBJ1-3
d_call: .
clone_size: few
cdr3_aa: CASSQTPSGNTIYF
cdr3_nt: TGTGCCAGCAGCCAAACCCCCTCTGGAAACACCATATATTTT

v_call: TRBV6-5
j_call: TRBJ1-1
d_call: TRBD1
clone_size: .
cdr3_aa: CASSPTGANTEAFF
cdr3_nt: TGTGCCAGCAGCCCTACAGGGGCGAACACTGAAGCTTTCTTT

v_call: TRBV5-4
j_call: TRBJ1-4
d_call: TRBD1
clone_size: many
cdr3_aa: CASSPGTGGPYATNEKLFF
cdr3_nt: TGTGCCAGCAGCCCCGGGACAGGGGGCCCGTACGCAACTAATGAAAAACTGTTTTTT

v_call: TRBV6-6
j_call: TRBJ2-1
d_call: .
clone_size: many
cdr3_aa: CASSYSRVPRNDASSNEQFF
cdr3_nt: TGTGCCAGCAGTTACTCGAGGGTACCCCGGAACGACGCAAGCTCCAATGAGCAGTTCTTC

v_call: TRBV9
j_call: TRBJ1-6
d_call: .
clone_size: .
cdr3_aa: CASSAHGSAYNSPLHF
cdr3_nt: TGTGCCAGCAGCGCTCACGGGTCAGCCTATAATTCACCCCTCCACTTT

v_call: TRBV7-9
j_call: TRBJ2-7
d_call: TRBD1
clone_size: .
cdr3_aa: CASSYTRTGQDNRGSLEQYF
cdr3_nt: TGTGCCAGCAGCTATACAAGAACGGGACAGGATAATCGGGGGAGTCTCGAGCAGTACTTC

v_call: TRBV7-8
j_call: TRBJ1-2
d_call: TRBD1
clone_size: .
cdr3_aa: CASSLRGPADSLRLNYGYTF
cdr3_nt: TGTGCCAGCAGCTTAAGGGGGCCAGCGGATTCACTCAGATTAAACTATGGCTACACCTTC

v_call: TRBV7-6
j_call: TRBJ2-1
d_call: .
clone_size: .
cdr3_aa: CASSLGFGDEQFF
cdr3_nt: TGTGCCAGCAGCTTGGGATTTGGGGATGAGCAGTTCTTC

v_call: TRBV4-3
j_call: TRBJ2-5
d_call: .
clone_size: few
cdr3_aa: CASSQGLAQETQYF
cdr3_nt: TGCGCCAGCAGCCAAGGACTGGCTCAAGAGACCCAGTACTTC

v_call: TRBV7-6
j_call: TRBJ1-4
d_call: .
clone_size: .
cdr3_aa: CASSLAVGGTNEKLFF
cdr3_nt: TGTGCCAGCAGCTTAGCAGTTGGCGGAACTAATGAAAAACTGTTTTTT

v_call: TRBV27
j_call: TRBJ1-5
d_call: .
clone_size: few
cdr3_aa: CASSSTGQQNQPQHF
cdr3_nt: TGTGCCAGCAGTTCCACCGGACAGCAGAATCAGCCCCAGCATTTT

v_call: TRBV2
j_call: TRBJ2-1
d_call: .
clone_size: .
cdr3_aa: CANGPKHNEQFF
cdr3_nt: TGTGCCAACGGACCTAAACACAATGAGCAGTTCTTC

v_call: TRBV6-5
j_call: TRBJ2-7
d_call: .
clone_size: .
cdr3_aa: CASSYTFKDIAYEQYF
cdr3_nt: TGTGCCAGCAGTTACACCTTTAAGGACATCGCCTACGAGCAGTACTTC

v_call: TRBV3-1
j_call: TRBJ1-4
d_call: .
clone_size: .
cdr3_aa: CASSREGISNEKLFF
cdr3_nt: TGTGCCAGCAGCCGGGAAGGGATTTCTAATGAAAAACTGTTTTTT

v_call: TRBV27
j_call: TRBJ1-6
d_call: .
clone_size: few
cdr3_aa: CASSFQGDNSPLHF
cdr3_nt: TGTGCCAGCAGTTTCCAAGGGGATAATTCACCCCTCCACTTT

v_call: TRBV6-2/TRBV6-3
j_call: TRBJ2-3
d_call: TRBD2
clone_size: .
cdr3_aa: CASSYSTSAVTDTQYF
cdr3_nt: TGTGCCAGCAGTTACTCGACTAGCGCGGTCACAGATACGCAGTATTTT

v_call: TRBV7-2
j_call: TRBJ1-2
d_call: TRBD1
clone_size: many
cdr3_aa: CASSLETGTGGVSGYTF
cdr3_nt: TGTGCCAGCAGCTTAGAAACCGGGACAGGGGGTGTTAGTGGCTACACCTTC

v_call: TRBV11-2
j_call: TRBJ2-3
d_call: .
clone_size: many
cdr3_aa: CASSPWGLSTDTQYF
cdr3_nt: TGTGCCAGCAGCCCCTGGGGGCTTAGCACAGATACGCAGTATTTT

v_call: TRBV6-2/TRBV6-3
j_call: TRBJ2-3
d_call: .
clone_size: .
cdr3_aa: CASSYSEVFPVDTQYF
cdr3_nt: TGTGCCAGCAGTTACTCCGAGGTTTTCCCGGTAGATACGCAGTATTTT

v_call: TRBV6-6
j_call: TRBJ2-2
d_call: TRBD1
clone_size: .
cdr3_aa: CASILHPGQANTGELFF
cdr3_nt: TGTGCCAGCATATTACACCCGGGACAGGCGAACACCGGGGAGCTGTTTTTT

v_call: TRBV7-8
j_call: TRBJ1-5
d_call: .
clone_size: many
cdr3_aa: CASSLWFGQPQHF
cdr3_nt: TGTGCCAGCAGCCTCTGGTTTGGTCAGCCCCAGCATTTT

v_call: TRBV5-8
j_call: TRBJ1-1
d_call: .
clone_size: few
cdr3_aa: CASSLVYEYEAFF
cdr3_nt: TGTGCCAGCAGCTTGGTGTATGAGTACGAAGCTTTCTTT

v_call: TRBV19
j_call: TRBJ1-5
d_call: .
clone_size: .
cdr3_aa: CASRSQDNSNQPQHF
cdr3_nt: TGTGCCAGTAGGAGCCAGGATAATAGCAATCAGCCCCAGCATTTT

v_call: TRBV27
j_call: TRBJ2-5
d_call: .
clone_size: few
cdr3_aa: CASSFSQGGETQYF
cdr3_nt: TGTGCCAGCAGTTTCTCTCAGGGGGGGGAGACCCAGTACTTC

v_call: TRBV11-3
j_call: TRBJ1-4
d_call: .
clone_size: .
cdr3_aa: CASSRSQAVGEKLFF
cdr3_nt: TGTGCCAGCAGCAGAAGTCAGGCGGTCGGTGAAAAACTGTTTTTT

v_call: TRBV12-3/TRBV12-4
j_call: TRBJ2-3
d_call: .
clone_size: .
cdr3_aa: CASTLGSGTDTQYF
cdr3_nt: TGTGCCAGCACCTTGGGGAGTGGCACAGATACGCAGTATTTT

v_call: TRBV19
j_call: TRBJ2-1
d_call: TRBD2
clone_size: .
cdr3_aa: CASSITSGGEQFF
cdr3_nt: TGTGCCAGTAGTATAACTAGCGGGGGTGAGCAGTTCTTC

v_call: TRBV4-3
j_call: TRBJ2-2
d_call: .
clone_size: many
cdr3_aa: CASSQVGTGELFF
cdr3_nt: TGCGCCAGCAGCCAAGTCGGCACCGGGGAGCTGTTTTTT

v_call: TRBV4-1
j_call: TRBJ1-2
d_call: TRBD1
clone_size: many
cdr3_aa: CASSRDRGNYGYTF
cdr3_nt: TGCGCCAGCAGCCGGGACAGGGGGAACTATGGCTACACCTTC

v_call: TRBV11-2
j_call: TRBJ2-2
d_call: .
clone_size: many
cdr3_aa: CASSPPVTGELFF
cdr3_nt: TGTGCCAGCAGCCCCCCCGTCACCGGGGAGCTGTTTTTT

v_call: TRBV7-9
j_call: TRBJ1-1
d_call: .
clone_size: many
cdr3_aa: CASSLDRSSGSTEAFF
cdr3_nt: TGTGCCAGCAGCTTAGATCGTTCCTCAGGATCCACTGAAGCTTTCTTT

v_call: TRBV4-1
j_call: TRBJ2-3
d_call: .
clone_size: .
cdr3_aa: CASSHPASTDTQYF
cdr3_nt: TGCGCCAGCAGCCACCCGGCTAGCACAGATACGCAGTATTTT

v_call: TRBV7-7
j_call: TRBJ2-2
d_call: TRBD1
clone_size: many
cdr3_aa: CASSLRTGGTGELFF
cdr3_nt: TGTGCCAGCAGCCTAAGGACAGGGGGTACCGGGGAGCTGTTTTTT

v_call: TRBV28
j_call: TRBJ2-1
d_call: .
clone_size: few
cdr3_aa: CASSDRLGDSSYNEQFF
cdr3_nt: TGTGCCAGCTCAGACAGGCTGGGGGATAGCTCCTACAATGAGCAGTTCTTC

v_call: TRBV28
j_call: TRBJ1-1
d_call: TRBD1
clone_size: .
cdr3_aa: CASSAQGALFTEAFF
cdr3_nt: TGTGCCAGCAGTGCCCAGGGGGCGTTGTTCACTGAAGCTTTCTTT

v_call: TRBV10-2
j_call: TRBJ2-1
d_call: .
clone_size: .
cdr3_aa: CASSSESSYNEQFF
cdr3_nt: TGCGCCAGCAGTAGTGAGAGCTCCTACAATGAGCAGTTCTTC

v_call: TRBV6-2/TRBV6-3
j_call: TRBJ2-7
d_call: TRBD2
clone_size: .
cdr3_aa: CASSSWSGAPYEQYF
cdr3_nt: TGTGCCAGCAGCTCTTGGAGCGGGGCTCCTTACGAGCAGTACTTC

v_call: TRBV5-5
j_call: TRBJ1-1
d_call: .
clone_size: few
cdr3_aa: CASSSQDLNTEAFF
cdr3_nt: TGTGCCAGCAGCTCACAGGACCTGAACACTGAAGCTTTCTTT

v_call: TRBV3-1
j_call: TRBJ1-6
d_call: .
clone_size: .
cdr3_aa: CASSQDPVISPLHF
cdr3_nt: TGTGCCAGCAGCCAAGACCCGGTTATTTCACCCCTCCACTTT

v_call: TRBV7-6
j_call: TRBJ1-2
d_call: .
clone_size: .
cdr3_aa: CASSLGGTALGYTF
cdr3_nt: TGTGCCAGCAGCTTAGGAGGGACGGCGTTAGGCTACACCTTC

v_call: TRBV11-2
j_call: TRBJ2-2
d_call: .
clone_size: .
cdr3_aa: CASNPSGTGELFF
cdr3_nt: TGTGCCAGCAACCCCAGCGGAACCGGGGAGCTGTTTTTT

v_call: TRBV29-1
j_call: TRBJ1-2
d_call: TRBD1
clone_size: few
cdr3_aa: CSALSGDREDGYTF
cdr3_nt: TGCAGCGCCCTATCGGGGGACAGGGAAGATGGCTACACCTTC

v_call: TRBV2
j_call: TRBJ2-6
d_call: .
clone_size: many
cdr3_aa: CASTTGRDRLSSGANVLTF
cdr3_nt: TGTGCCAGCACCACAGGGAGGGACAGGCTAAGCTCTGGGGCCAACGTCCTGACTTTC